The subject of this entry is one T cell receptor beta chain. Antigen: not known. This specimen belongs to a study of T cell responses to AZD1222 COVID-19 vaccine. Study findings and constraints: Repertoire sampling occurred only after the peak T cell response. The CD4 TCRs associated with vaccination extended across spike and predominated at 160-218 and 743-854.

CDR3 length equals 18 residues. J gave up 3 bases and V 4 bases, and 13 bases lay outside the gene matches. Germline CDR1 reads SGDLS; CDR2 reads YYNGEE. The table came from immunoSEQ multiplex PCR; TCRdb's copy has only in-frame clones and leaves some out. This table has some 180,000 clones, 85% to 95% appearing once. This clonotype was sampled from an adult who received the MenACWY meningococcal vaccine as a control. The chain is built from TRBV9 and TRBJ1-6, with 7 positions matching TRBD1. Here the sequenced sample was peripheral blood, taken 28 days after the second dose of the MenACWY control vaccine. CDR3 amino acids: CASSKRQGQAIYNSPLHF. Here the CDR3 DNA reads TGTGCCAGCAGCAAACGACAGGGCCAGGCTATCTATAATTCACCCCTCCACTTT. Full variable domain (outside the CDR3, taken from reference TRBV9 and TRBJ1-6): DSGVTQTPKHLITATGQRVTLRCSPRSGDLSVYWYQQSLDQGLQFLIQYYNGEERAKGNILERFSAQQFPDLHSELNLSSLELGDSALYFCASSKRQGQAIYNSPLHFGNGTRLTVT.